The rows below give T cell receptor beta chains drawn from one sample of a study of metastatic and nonmetastatic thyroid tumors. TCRdb reassembled clones from the PCR reads with MiXCR. This table holds about 13,000 clones, roughly a quarter found once. The sample was blood. These receptors all stem from a male donor with papillary thyroid cancer or a benign thyroid nodule (not recorded which). Some clones in this sample may be carry-over from other donors' samples. Each CDR3 is given without its conserved first and last residue. A D gene is named only where the DNA matches it firmly.

cdr3_length v_call d_call cdr3_aa
12 TRBV11-3 NA ASSGPHSTDTQY
13 TRBV5-5 TRBD1 ASSPRTGGNTEAF
13 TRBV6-1 TRBD2 ASSATSGSYNEQF
15 TRBV24-1 TRBD2 ATSDRGGLAGGSEQF
12 TRBV7-2 NA ASSLDPYTGELF
13 TRBV11-3 NA ASSPGGPTRLEAF
14 TRBV5-5 TRBD2 ASSSSSGRWGNEQF
15 TRBV9 TRBD1 ASSYNRDRGYNYGYT
13 TRBV6-4 NA ASSDSQGGADTQY
13 TRBV12-3/TRBV12-4 NA ASSFGSPNTGELF
14 TRBV10-1 TRBD1 ASRQTGTARSTEAF
12 TRBV28 NA ASSYRSSGNTIY
13 TRBV6-1 TRBD1 ASSEGQGAFEKLF
12 TRBV28 TRBD2 ASSGTSWGSQQF
11 TRBV28 NA ASSAGNSRELF
12 TRBV6-2/TRBV6-3 TRBD1 ASGGDRVFYEQY